A single sample gave rise to the 23 T cell receptor beta chains below, sequenced in a study of regulatory T cells in long-lasting Graves disease. Relying on iRepertoire HTBI primers and Arm-PCR of CDR3 regions, the team built TCR beta libraries. TCRdb reprocessed the multiplex PCR reads with MiXCR, giving one entry per CDR3 protein. Here the sample spans 450,000 to 500,000 distinct CDR3 sequences, around 16% being singletons. Regarding time point: newly diagnosed GD, antithyroid drugs for less than 3 months. Extracted RNA from PBMCs served as the source of the TCR library. The sample also formed part of further work on T cells in Graves' hyperthyroidism and ophthalmopathy.

The sequencing here drew on peripheral blood mononuclear cells (PBMCs), taken at new diagnosis, from a patient treated with antithyroid drugs. Receptors were obtained from a middle-aged man with Graves disease.

V and J are TRBV10-1 and TRBJ2-3, with TRBD2 identical over 7 bases. Germline CDR1 is WNHNN and CDR2 is SYGVQD (reference sequence). Trimming at V came to 4 bases and at J to 5 bases, leaving 3 bases not matched to a gene. The CDR3 has 13 residues. The CDR3 DNA reads as TGCGCCAGCAGTGTCGGGAGGATAGATACGCAGTATTTT. Amino acid sequence: CASSVGRIDTQYF.

V and J are TRBV12-3 or TRBV12-4 and TRBJ2-7, with D perhaps TRBD1 (6 bases). The germline V and J ends were trimmed by 6 bases and 7 bases, with 25 bases remaining between them. The CDR3 has 16 amino acids. The CDR3 reads CASSSGTSITHNEQYF. The CDR3 DNA follows: TGTGCCAGCAGCTCCGGGACAAGTATTACTCACAATGAGCAGTACTTC.

Note on this clonotype: A much larger clone differs by one base, so this may be a read error. This rearrangement joins TRBV11-2 to TRBJ2-3; 9 bases are a match to TRBD2. After removal of 1 base from V and 2 bases from J, the junction contained 10 bases not matched to a gene. Looked up from germline, CDR1 is SGHAT and CDR2 is FQNNGV. The CDR3 is 18 residues long. CDR3 coding DNA: TGTGCCAGCAGCTTAGGGGGGACTAGCCGAACATACACAGATACGCAGTATTTT. Translated, it gives CASSLGGTSRTYTDTQYF. The full variable domain, its missing parts supplied by reference TRBV11-2 and TRBJ2-3, is EAGVAQSPRYKIIEKRQSVAFWCNPISGHATLYWYQQILGQGPKLLIQFQNNGVVDDSQLPKDRFSAERLKGVDSTLKIQPAKLEDSAVYLCASSLGGTSRTYTDTQYFGPGTRLTVL.

The rearrangement links TRBV19 to TRBJ1-5; 7 positions agree with TRBD1. Losses at the gene ends were 5 bases for V and 3 bases for J; bases not matched to a gene: 7. Germline V gives CDR1 LNHDA, CDR2 SQIVND (reference sequence). The CDR3 covers 15 residues. CDR3 loop: CASSPDRVNNQPQHF. CDR3 coding DNA: TGTGCCAGTAGTCCCGACAGGGTGAACAATCAGCCCCAGCATTTT.

At least ten counts were recorded for this clonotype. The genes are TRBV7-9 and TRBJ2-2; D may correspond to TRBD1 or TRBD2 (5 bases each). Deletions cut 1 base from V and 4 bases from J, with 7 bases between. The CDR3 is 14 residues long. In germline, CDR1 is SEHNR, CDR2 FQNEAQ (reference sequence). CDR3 coding DNA: TGTGCCAGCAGCTTAGTCGGGACCACCGGGGAGCTGTTTTTT. Amino acid sequence: CASSLVGTTGELFF.

This clonotype was found many times. CDR3 amino acids: CASSTQGERSGEQFF. CDR3 sequence (DNA): TGTGCCAGCAGTACACAAGGGGAGAGGTCAGGTGAGCAGTTCTTC. The genes are TRBV6-1 and TRBJ2-1; D tentatively reads TRBD1 or TRBD2 (5 bases each). The CDR3 runs 15 residues. Per the germline V gene, CDR1 is MNHNS and CDR2 is SASEGT. Trimming removed 5 bases at V and 9 bases at J, with 20 bases between.

The rearrangement links TRBV28 to TRBJ1-1, with D unclear. Trimming took off 2 bases at V and 11 bases at J, with 12 bases between the two ends. The CDR3 totals 12 residues. Germline V gene sequence: CDR1 MDHEN, CDR2 SYDVKM. The CDR3 DNA reads TGTGCCAGCAGTTTAATGTCGTCTGGGGCTTTCTTT. This codes for CASSLMSSGAFF.

This clonotype was seen a few times. The V gene is TRBV7-9, the J gene TRBJ1-2, with D perhaps TRBD1 (5 bases). V was cut by 1 base and J by 2 bases, with 8 bases left in between. CDR3 length: 14 residues. Looked up from germline, CDR1 is SEHNR and CDR2 is FQNEAQ (reference sequence). The CDR3 spells CASSLEAGNYGYTF. CDR3 nucleotides: TGTGCCAGCAGCTTAGAAGCAGGGAACTATGGCTACACCTTC.

This clonotype was observed many times. The chain carries TRBV27 and TRBJ2-1, with D perhaps given as TRBD1 or TRBD2 (5 bases each). Germline V gene data show CDR1 as MNHEY and CDR2 as SMNVEV (reference sequence). Trimming removed 1 base at V and 7 bases at J, with 8 bases between. CDR3 length: 13 residues. The CDR3 DNA follows: TGTGCCAGCAGTTTATGGTGGGGGAATGAGCAGTTCTTC. It yields the protein CASSLWWGNEQFF.

About this clonotype: A much larger clone is a single base away; this may be a read error. This chain connects TRBV5-1 to TRBJ2-1; D is ambiguous. V shed 0 bases and J shed 4 bases, with 11 bases lying between them. Germline assignment: CDR1 SGHRS and CDR2 YFSETQ. CDR3 length: 15 amino acids. The DNA for the CDR3 is TGCGCCAGCAGCTTGGAAGCGAAACTGTACAATGAGCAGTTCTTC. Protein: CASSLEAKLYNEQFF.

Turning to this clonotype: A read error may explain this, as a much larger clone is one base away. The chain uses TRBV12-5 and TRBJ2-1; D is possibly TRBD1 or TRBD2 (5 bases each). The CDR3 has 19 residues. Germline V gene sequence: CDR1 LGHNT, CDR2 FRNRAP. CDR3 region: CASGLVIGARSEQRNEQSF. DNA for the CDR3: TGTGCTAGTGGTTTGGTAATCGGGGCTCGATCAGAACAACGCAATGAGCAGTCCTTC. Using reference TRBV12-5 and TRBJ2-1 for the parts outside the CDR3, the full variable domain is DARVTQTPRHKVTEMGQEVTMRCQPILGHNTVFWYRQTMMQGLELLAYFRNRAPLDDSGMPKDRFSAEMPDATLATLKIQPSEPRDSAVYFCASGLVIGARSEQRNEQSFGPGTRLTVL.

At least ten counts were recorded for this clonotype. The chain links TRBV24-1 to TRBJ2-2; the match to TRBD1 covers 8 bases. Germline CDR1 reads KGHDR; CDR2 reads SFDVKD. Trimming took 12 bases from V and 4 from J; bases not matched to a gene: 6. The CDR3 has 13 amino acids. The CDR3 sequence: CASRGQATGELFF. CDR3 bases: TGTGCCTCGAGGGGACAGGCCACCGGGGAGCTGTTTTTT.

The chain employs TRBV12-3 or TRBV12-4 and TRBJ2-4, with D possibly matching TRBD1 (6 bases). Trimming took off 6 bases at V and 3 bases at J, with 12 bases between the two ends. The CDR3 runs 14 residues. The CDR3 sequence is CASSPDSGKNIQYF. CDR3 DNA: TGTGCCAGCAGCCCGGACAGCGGCAAAAACATTCAGTACTTC.

A few counts support this clonotype. One junction end does not reproduce the germline sequence, and a read error may be involved. The J gene is TRBJ2-7, the V gene TRBV25-1, with TRBD2 as a possible D gene (6 bases). CDR1 is MGHDK and CDR2 is SYGVNS in the germline V gene. The CDR3 extends over 11 amino acids. The CDR3 loop reads CATSGGGEQYF. The CDR3 DNA sequence: TGTGCCACCAGTGGGGGAGGCGAGCAGTACTTC.

In this sample, this clonotype turned up many times. This CDR3 is CASSPTEGYGYTF. For the CDR3, the DNA is TGTGCCAGCAGCCCGACGGAGGGCTATGGCTACACCTTC. V usage is TRBV2 and J usage is TRBJ1-2, with D hard to call. This CDR3 spans 13 amino acids. V lost 6 bases to trimming and J lost 4 bases, with 12 bases between them. From germline, CDR1 is SNHLY and CDR2 FYNNEI. Using reference TRBV2 and TRBJ1-2 for the parts outside the CDR3, the full variable domain is EPEVTQTPSHQVTQMGQEVILRCVPISNHLYFYWYRQILGQKVEFLVSFYNNEISEKSEIFDDQFSVERPDGSNFTLKIRSTKLEDSAMYFCASSPTEGYGYTFGSGTRLTVV.

The genes are TRBV12-3 or TRBV12-4 and TRBJ1-2; perhaps TRBD1 as D (5 bases). CDR3 length: 13 residues. V lost 0 bases, J lost 8 bases, and 10 bases lay in between. The CDR3 sequence is CASSLAEGIGYTF. CDR3 in DNA: TGTGCCAGCAGTTTAGCGGAGGGGATCGGCTACACCTTC.

V gene TRBV28 combines with J gene TRBJ2-3; 8 positions agree with TRBD1. With V trimmed by 5 bases and J by 4 bases, 11 bases remained unmatched. CDR3 length equals 16 residues. Germline loops: CDR1 MDHEN, CDR2 SYDVKM. The CDR3 nucleotides read TGTGCCAGCAGTGAGTATAGGACAGGGAGATCAGATACGCAGTATTTT. Protein sequence: CASSEYRTGRSDTQYF.

This clonotype has ten or more counts. This sequence joins TRBV27 and TRBJ1-1; D might be TRBD1 (6 bases). The CDR3 length is 13 residues. V was trimmed by 5 bases and J by 0 bases, leaving 7 bases between them. Germline assignment: CDR1 MNHEY and CDR2 SMNVEV (reference sequence). The CDR3 region is CASSRQVNTEAFF. CDR3 nucleotide sequence: TGTGCCAGCAGTAGACAGGTGAACACTGAAGCTTTCTTT.

In this sample, this clonotype turned up a few times. The chain links TRBV4-2 to TRBJ2-7; the D is unclear. There are 15 residues in the CDR3. Germline lookup yields CDR1 LGHNA and CDR2 YNFKEQ. V lost 2 bases and J 2 bases, leaving 13 bases between the germline ends. In DNA form, the CDR3 reads TGTGCCAGCAGCCAATTGTTTAATGGGGCCTACGAGCAGTACTTC. Translated, it gives CASSQLFNGAYEQYF.

The J gene is TRBJ1-2, the V gene TRBV29-1; D gene unclear. CDR1 is SQVTM, CDR2 ANQGSEA, per germline. The CDR3 has 13 amino acids. Trimming shortened V by 1 base and J by 3 bases, and 9 bases separated the two germline ends. CDR3 sequence (DNA): TGCAGCGTTGAAGTTGTAGGTCACTATGGCTACACCTTC. Translation: CSVEVVGHYGYTF. The complete variable domain, with remaining parts taken from reference TRBV29-1 and TRBJ1-2, reads SAVISQKPSRDICQRGTSLTIQCQVDSQVTMMFWYRQQPGQSLTLIATANQGSEATYESGFVIDKFPISRPNLTFSTLTVSNMSPEDSSIYLCSVEVVGHYGYTFGSGTRLTVV.

This clonotype was counted many times. The chain recombines TRBV7-3 with TRBJ2-1; a weak D match, TRBD1 (5 bases). This CDR3 has 15 residues. The germline CDR1 and CDR2 sequences are SGHTA and FQGTGA. With 5 bases removed from V and 2 bases from J, the gap between germline ends came to 13 bases. Here the CDR3 reads CASSPRGQTYNEQFF. DNA of the CDR3: TGTGCCAGCAGCCCGCGAGGACAAACCTACAATGAGCAGTTCTTC. The whole variable domain, filled in from reference TRBV7-3 and TRBJ2-1, reads GAGVSQTPSNKVTEKGKYVELRCDPISGHTALYWYRQSLGQGPEFLIYFQGTGAADDSGLPNDRFFAVRPEGSVSTLKIQRTERGDSAVYLCASSPRGQTYNEQFFGPGTRLTVL.

Many counts were recorded for this clonotype. This chain uses TRBV12-3 or TRBV12-4 with TRBJ2-1; 10 bases map to TRBD1. The J call may be mistaken, given a closer DNA end match to TRBJ2-5. CDR3 length: 14 residues. The CDR3 DNA follows: TGTGCCAGCAGCGATGACAGGGGGCCGGAGACCCAGTACTTC. This gives the protein CASSDDRGPETQYF.

V and J are TRBV12-3 or TRBV12-4 and TRBJ2-3, with 10 nucleotides matching TRBD2. V lost 8 bases and J lost 9; bases outside the gene matches: 11. The CDR3 is made up of 14 amino acids. The CDR3 reads CASDNTGLATTQYF. As DNA, the CDR3 is TGTGCCAGCGATAATACGGGACTAGCGACGACGCAGTATTTT.